These 29 T cell receptor beta chains came from one sample sequenced in a study of OX40 agonist ivuxolimab in advanced cancers. Clones were read by immunoSEQ multiplex PCR, and TCRdb kept only the in-frame ones, dropping some. The table has tens of thousands of clones, 85% seen once; the top ten hold 0.8% to 1%. The sequenced sample was CD4+ or CD8+ T cells sorted from blood, obtained in a trial of the OX40 agonist ivuxolimab. All receptors come from an adult with an advanced solid tumor such as melanoma, head and neck, liver or kidney cancer.

The chain combines TRBV29-1 with TRBJ1-2, with unresolved D. V was shortened by 4 bases and J by 0 bases, with 12 bases between the two germline ends. Germline V gene lookup returns CDR1 SQVTM and CDR2 ANQGSEA. The CDR3 length is 14 residues. CDR3 nucleotides: TGCAGCGTTGGGGGTCCACGCACTAACTATGGCTACACCTTC. Encoded protein: CSVGGPRTNYGYTF.

This chain connects TRBV28 to TRBJ2-2, with D hard to call. Germline V gives CDR1 MDHEN, CDR2 SYDVKM. V lost 8 bases, J lost 6 bases, and 7 bases lay in between. The CDR3 consists of 11 residues. The CDR3 here is CASQLAGELFF. The CDR3 region has the DNA TGTGCCAGCCAATTAGCCGGGGAGCTGTTTTTT.

The rearrangement uses TRBV4-1 and TRBJ1-5, with no clear D. The length of the CDR3 is 14 residues. Germline values: CDR1 MGHRA, CDR2 YSYEKL. Trimming removed 1 base from V and 7 bases from J, with 11 bases in between. As DNA, the CDR3 is TGCGCCAGCAGCCAAGCCGGGTCGGGGCAGCCCCAGCATTTT. Its protein is CASSQAGSGQPQHF.

The chain joins TRBV6-6 to TRBJ1-1; no clear D gene. This CDR3 spans 15 amino acids. V was trimmed by 4 bases and J by 1 base, leaving 13 bases between them. CDR1 is MNHNY and CDR2 is SVGAGI in the germline V gene (reference sequence). CDR3 sequence reads: CASSSTGIPNTEAFF. DNA of the CDR3: TGTGCCAGCAGTTCCACCGGGATTCCGAACACTGAAGCTTTCTTT.

The CDR3 DNA follows: TGTGCCAGCAGCTCCACTAGCGGGGGACACCAGTACTTC. Its protein is CASSSTSGGHQYF. The chain couples TRBV7-9 to TRBJ2-7; 11 nucleotides match TRBD2. Germline values: CDR1 SEHNR, CDR2 FQNEAQ (reference sequence). There are 13 residues in the CDR3. V lost 4 bases and J lost 10; bases outside the gene matches: 6.

The rearrangement links TRBV5-1 to TRBJ1-2; D might be TRBD1 (6 bases). The germline V and J ends were trimmed by 0 bases and 5 bases, with 14 bases remaining between them. The CDR3 sequence is 15 residues long. The germline V gene encodes CDR1 SGHRS and CDR2 YFSETQ. CDR3: CASSLGQGPIYGYTF. CDR3 coding DNA: TGCGCCAGCAGCTTGGGGCAGGGGCCCATATATGGCTACACCTTC.

The V gene is TRBV29-1, the J gene TRBJ1-2, with a possible D match to TRBD1 (6 bases). Trimming took 7 bases from V and 8 from J, leaving 14 bases between them. The germline V gene has CDR1 SQVTM and CDR2 ANQGSEA. The CDR3 runs to 11 residues. CDR3 DNA: TGCAGCGGCTACAGGGAAGGGGGCTACACCTTC. Encoded protein: CSGYREGGYTF.

V gene TRBV27 combines with J gene TRBJ1-1, with 10 bases matching TRBD1. CDR3 length: 17 residues. Germline CDR1 reads MNHEY; CDR2 reads SMNVEV (reference sequence). V was clipped by 9 bases and J by 4 bases; unmatched bases: 17. CDR3 nucleotides: TGTGCCAGGCTTCGAATCCCCGGGGACAGGGGACCCACTGAAGCTTTCTTT. Its translation: CARLRIPGDRGPTEAFF.

This clone was observed a single time. This chain connects TRBV21-1 to TRBJ2-2; the D segment call TRBD1 is taken from the table without a DNA check. TRBV21-1 corresponds to a pseudogene. This CDR3 has 16 amino acids. Here the CDR3 DNA reads TGTGCCAGCAGCGCCCGGGACAGGGGGTACCCAGGGGAGCTGTTTTTT. As protein: CASSARDRGYPGELFF.

The chain recombines TRBV6-1 with TRBJ1-5, with 7 bases aligning to TRBD1. The CDR3 runs to 17 residues. Trimming took 4 bases from V and 1 from J; bases not matched to a gene: 10. From germline, CDR1 is MNHNS and CDR2 SASEGT. The CDR3 DNA follows: TGTGCCAGCAGTGGCCTGCAGGGGGATGGAAGCAATCAGCCCCAGCATTTT. Its translation: CASSGLQGDGSNQPQHF.

The chain recombines TRBV4-3 with TRBJ2-3; D gene uncertain. Germline V gene data show CDR1 as LGHNA and CDR2 as YSLEER. Trimming left V 0 bases short and J 0 bases short, with 7 bases between. The CDR3 has 15 residues. The CDR3 bases are TGCGCCAGCAGCCAAGATAGTTCGAGCACAGATACGCAGTATTTT. The encoded protein is CASSQDSSSTDTQYF.

This chain joins TRBV5-6 and TRBJ2-7; the D is unclear. The germline V gene has CDR1 SGHDT and CDR2 YYEEEE. This CDR3 comprises 11 residues. The germline V and J ends were trimmed by 4 bases and 3 bases, with 5 bases remaining between them. The CDR3 nucleotides are TGTGCCAGCAGCCTGTACTACGAGCAGTACTTC. This encodes CASSLYYEQYF.

This chain links TRBV19 with TRBJ1-5; 9 nucleotides align to TRBD1. This CDR3 is built from 17 residues. Germline values: CDR1 LNHDA, CDR2 SQIVND (reference sequence). V shed 6 bases and J 0 bases; nucleotides not matched to a gene: 9. This chain's CDR3 is CASSRGTGIYSNQPQHF. Written as DNA, the CDR3 is TGTGCCAGTAGCCGCGGGACAGGGATCTATAGCAATCAGCCCCAGCATTTT.

The chain carries TRBV4-1 and TRBJ2-7; TRBD1 matches at 7 bases. CDR1 is MGHRA and CDR2 is YSYEKL in the germline V gene. With V trimmed by 1 base and J by 3 bases, 6 bases remained unmatched. There are 15 residues in the CDR3. Written as DNA, the CDR3 is TGCGCCAGCAGCCAAGCTGACAGGGAGTACTACGAGCAGTACTTC. Its protein product is CASSQADREYYEQYF.

The chain couples TRBV11-3 to TRBJ2-5, with 7 bases lining up with TRBD2. The ends lost 5 bases at V and 0 bases at J; junction bases unmatched: 3. The CDR3 has 14 amino acids. The germline gives CDR1 SGHNT, CDR2 YENEEA. In DNA form, the CDR3 reads TGTGCCAGCAGCCCGGGGACTAACCAAGAGACCCAGTACTTC. Translated: CASSPGTNQETQYF.

The chain is built from TRBV27 and TRBJ1-6, with D maybe TRBD1 (5 bases). Per germline, CDR1 MNHEY and CDR2 SMNVEV (reference sequence). The CDR3 runs 18 residues. Trimming stripped 4 bases from V and 3 bases from J, with 19 bases between. This CDR3 is CASSSPGGLGGYNSPLHF. CDR3 nucleotides: TGTGCCAGCAGTTCCCCCGGGGGTCTTGGGGGCTATAATTCACCCCTCCACTTT.

The V gene is TRBV7-2, the J gene TRBJ1-2; D uncertain. The CDR3 contains 14 residues. Trimming cost V 3 bases and J 3 bases, with 11 bases left between them. Germline CDR1 is SGHTA and CDR2 is FQGNSA. CDR3 residues: CASSFEGRDYGYTF. The CDR3 DNA follows: TGTGCCAGCAGCTTCGAAGGGCGGGACTATGGCTACACCTTC.

The V call is TRBV14, the J call TRBJ1-1; maybe TRBD1 (6 bases). CDR3 length: 15 residues. V lost 5 bases to trimming and J lost 4 bases, with 17 bases between them. Per germline, CDR1 SGHDN and CDR2 FVKESK. CDR3 loop: CASSIRGGRITEAFF. CDR3 DNA sequence: TGTGCCAGCAGCATTCGAGGGGGGCGGATCACTGAAGCTTTCTTT.

This chain connects TRBV6-6 to TRBJ2-5; maybe TRBD2 (7 bases). The CDR3 covers 14 residues. Germline lookup yields CDR1 MNHNY and CDR2 SVGAGI (reference sequence). V lost 2 bases to trimming and J lost 5 bases, with 12 bases between them. CDR3 region: CASSYGGAEETQYF. The CDR3, as DNA: TGTGCCAGCAGTTACGGGGGGGCTGAGGAGACCCAGTACTTC.

V is TRBV4-1 and J is TRBJ1-5; TRBD1 aligns across 7 bases. This CDR3 has 18 amino acids. Per germline, CDR1 MGHRA and CDR2 YSYEKL. V lost 6 bases to trimming and J lost 0 bases; unmatched junction nucleotides: 14. DNA for the CDR3: TGCGCCAGCAGTCGCCTGACAGGGCCCATGGGTAGCAATCAGCCCCAGCATTTT. Its protein is CASSRLTGPMGSNQPQHF.

This chain joins TRBV27 and TRBJ1-1; 8 nucleotides align to TRBD1. The germline gives CDR1 MNHEY, CDR2 SMNVEV (reference sequence). With 8 bases clipped from V and 1 base from J, the junction kept 3 bases outside the gene matches. The CDR3 is 13 amino acids. The CDR3 region is CASHGQGNTEAFF. Here the CDR3 DNA reads TGTGCCAGCCATGGACAGGGGAACACTGAAGCTTTCTTT.

The chain has TRBV28 and TRBJ1-5, with TRBD1 matching over 8 bases. J gave up 6 bases and V 5 bases, and 6 bases lay outside the gene matches. This CDR3 has 14 amino acids. The V gene's germline CDR1 is MDHEN and CDR2 SYDVKM. Here the CDR3 DNA reads TGTGCCAGCAGTACCCACAGGGGGGCTCAGCCCCAGCATTTT. Translation: CASSTHRGAQPQHF.

The chain couples TRBV6-6 to TRBJ2-7; TRBD1 matches 9 bases. The CDR3 is 14 amino acids. V lost 7 bases and J lost 5; bases outside the gene matches: 9. Germline CDR1 is MNHNY and CDR2 is SVGAGI (reference sequence). The DNA of the CDR3 is TGTGCCAGCACGGTGGGACAGGGCAACCACGAGCAGTACTTC. Amino acid sequence: CASTVGQGNHEQYF.

J is TRBJ2-2 and V is TRBV19; no clear D gene. Germline V gives CDR1 LNHDA, CDR2 SQIVND (reference sequence). There are 14 residues in the CDR3. V was cut by 11 bases and J by 1 base, with 14 bases left in between. CDR3 in amino acids: CAPRGPRNTGELFF. The DNA of the CDR3 is TGTGCCCCAAGAGGCCCCAGGAACACCGGGGAGCTGTTTTTT.

The chain has TRBV19 and TRBJ1-5; D is uncertain. CDR1 and CDR2 from the germline V gene are LNHDA and SQIVND (reference sequence). The CDR3 has 15 amino acids. With 3 bases removed from V and 6 bases from J, the gap between germline ends came to 15 bases. The CDR3 DNA reads TGTGCCAGTAGTATTAAGGGCTCGTATAGTCAGCCCCAGCATTTT. This encodes CASSIKGSYSQPQHF.

The chain uses TRBV6-5 and TRBJ2-7; 11 bases agree with TRBD1. V lost 2 bases, J lost 4 bases, and 4 bases stayed unmatched. The CDR3 is 15 residues long. Germline lookup yields CDR1 MNHEY and CDR2 SVGAGI. Here the CDR3 reads CASSYRTGGGYEQYF. CDR3 nucleotides: TGTGCCAGCAGTTACCGGACAGGGGGCGGGTACGAGCAGTACTTC.

This chain connects TRBV28 to TRBJ2-3; 14 nucleotides agree with TRBD2. The V and J ends lost 4 bases and 3 bases, in that order; junction bases with no gene match: 6. Germline V CDR1 and CDR2: MDHEN, SYDVKM. The CDR3 totals 17 residues. CDR3 sequence reads: CASSSIRLAGGTDTQYF. The CDR3 coding sequence is TGTGCCAGCAGTTCAATCCGACTAGCGGGGGGGACAGATACGCAGTATTTT.

The gene calls are TRBV11-2 and TRBJ2-7; D is perhaps TRBD1 or TRBD2 (5 bases each). There are 13 residues in the CDR3. In germline, CDR1 is SGHAT, CDR2 FQNNGV. Trimming stripped 5 bases from V and 3 bases from J, with 11 bases between. DNA of the CDR3: TGTGCCAGCAGCGTGGGACCTTTCTACGAGCAGTACTTC. It codes for CASSVGPFYEQYF.

The chain links TRBV27 to TRBJ1-2; tentatively, D is TRBD1 (6 bases). The germline V and J ends were trimmed by 6 bases and 6 bases, with 26 bases remaining between them. The CDR3 runs 17 residues. Per the germline V gene, CDR1 is MNHEY and CDR2 is SMNVEV (reference sequence). The CDR3, as DNA: TGTGCCAGCAGGCCCTTAAATCCGGGACACCTGAGGGATGGCTACACCTTC. Encoded protein: CASRPLNPGHLRDGYTF.